These 23 T cell receptor beta chains originate from one sample sequenced in a study of T cells after posttransplantation cyclophosphamide. Sampled 1 year posttransplant, controls received myeloablative marrow transplants, methotrexate and a calcineurin inhibitor. Sequencing used immunoSEQ multiplex PCR; TCRdb keeps in-frame clones, though not all of them. In the table there are 23,000 or so clones, 80% to 90% of which are singletons. The sample was PBMCs, taken 362 days after allogeneic stem cell transplant with calcineurin inhibitor and methotrexate. The receptor source for this set is a female patient aged 30-39 years who received an allogeneic stem cell transplant from an unrelated donor, was CMV-positive, and had acute and chronic GVHD. Some T cells may be the graft donor's.

The J gene is TRBJ2-7, the V gene TRBV29-1; perhaps TRBD2 as D (6 bases). CDR1 SQVTM and CDR2 ANQGSEA come from the germline V gene. The length of the CDR3 is 13 residues. Trimming removed 7 bases at V and 3 bases at J, with 16 bases between. CDR3 sequence: CSATTGTGYEQYF. CDR3 bases: TGCAGCGCTACGACCGGGACTGGCTACGAGCAGTACTTC.

The chain is built from TRBV7-9 and TRBJ2-4, with TRBD2 matching over 7 bases. The trim removed 2 bases at V and 8 bases at J, leaving 9 bases unmatched. The CDR3 runs 15 residues. Germline V lookup: CDR1 SEHNR, CDR2 FQNEAQ (reference sequence). CDR3: CASSLTTPRGDIQYF. The CDR3 coding sequence is TGTGCCAGCAGCTTAACCACCCCCCGGGGGGACATTCAGTACTTC.

This clone has more than one count but fewer than ten. The J gene is TRBJ1-2, the V gene TRBV5-1, with D maybe TRBD1 (5 bases). The germline V and J ends were trimmed by 3 bases and 2 bases, with 11 bases remaining between them. Looked up from germline, CDR1 is SGHRS and CDR2 is YFSETQ. The CDR3 runs to 14 residues. The CDR3 bases are TGCGCCAGCAGCTCAGGGTGGGAAAACTATGGCTACACCTTC. Translated: CASSSGWENYGYTF. The whole variable domain, remainder taken from reference TRBV5-1 and TRBJ1-2, is KAGVTQTPRYLIKTRGQQVTLSCSPISGHRSVSWYQQTPGQGLQFLFEYFSETQRNKGNFPGRFSGRQFSNSRSEMNVSTLELGDSALYLCASSSGWENYGYTFGSGTRLTVV.

This sequence joins TRBV28 and TRBJ1-3; no clear D. This CDR3 region has 13 residues. The ends were cut back, 8 bases at V and 1 base at J, with 9 bases in the middle. CDR1 is MDHEN, CDR2 SYDVKM, per germline. CDR3 DNA: TGTGCCAGCTGCTTATTATCTGGAAACACCATATATTTT. This codes for CASCLLSGNTIYF.

The V gene is TRBV30, the J gene TRBJ1-4; D ambiguous. V was pared by 5 bases and J by 2 bases, with 15 bases between. CDR1 and CDR2 (germline): GTSNPN, SVGIG (reference sequence). The CDR3 length is 15 residues. The CDR3 loop is CAWLFQMGTNEKLFF. The CDR3 DNA reads as TGTGCCTGGCTGTTCCAAATGGGCACTAATGAAAAACTGTTTTTT. Full variable domain (outside the CDR3, taken from reference TRBV30 and TRBJ1-4): SQTIHQWPATLVQPVGSPLSLECTVEGTSNPNLYWYRQAAGRGLQLLFYSVGIGQISSEVPQNLSASRPQDRQFILSSKKLLLSDSGFYLCAWLFQMGTNEKLFFGSGTQLSVL.

The chain links TRBV2 to TRBJ2-4; D might be TRBD1 (5 bases). The CDR3 is made up of 15 amino acids. Germline V gene sequence: CDR1 SNHLY, CDR2 FYNNEI. V shed 4 bases and J shed 8 bases, with 18 bases lying between them. CDR3 in amino acids: CASSGSSGIGDIQYF. The DNA for the CDR3 is TGTGCCAGCAGTGGCTCCTCAGGGATAGGGGACATTCAGTACTTC.

The J gene is TRBJ2-4, the V gene TRBV30; no clear D. The CDR3 has 14 amino acids. Trimming took 0 bases from V and 1 from J, leaving 7 bases between them. Per germline, CDR1 GTSNPN and CDR2 SVGIG (reference sequence). CDR3 protein: CAWSVTMAKNIQYF. The CDR3 bases are TGTGCCTGGAGTGTAACTATGGCCAAAAACATTCAGTACTTC.

The chain links TRBV27 to TRBJ2-7, with TRBD2 matching 9 bases. The germline gives CDR1 MNHEY, CDR2 SMNVEV (reference sequence). Trimming took 6 bases from V and 0 from J; bases not matched to a gene: 9. The CDR3 loop spans 16 amino acids. The CDR3 DNA sequence: TGTGCCAGCAGCCACCAACTAGCGGGCCTCTCCTACGAGCAGTACTTC. Translated, it gives CASSHQLAGLSYEQYF.

V usage is TRBV10-3 and J usage is TRBJ2-3; TRBD1 might be the D (6 bases). Trimming removed 11 bases from V and 2 bases from J, with 14 bases in between. Germline loops: CDR1 ENHRY, CDR2 SYGVKD. The CDR3 extends over 13 amino acids. CDR3 in amino acids: CAVVGQNTDTQYF. The DNA of the CDR3 is TGTGCCGTAGTCGGACAGAACACAGATACGCAGTATTTT.

Written as DNA, the CDR3 is TGTGCCAGCTCAGGCGGGTCAACTTATACGCAGTATTTT. Translated: CASSGGSTYTQYF. This chain uses TRBV18 with TRBJ2-3, with a weak D call TRBD2 (5 bases). The V end was cut by 5 bases, the J end by 7 bases, with 13 bases between. This CDR3 is 13 amino acids long. CDR1 KGHSH and CDR2 LQKENI come from the germline V gene.

The rearrangement links TRBV9 to TRBJ1-1, with D possibly TRBD1 on 5 matching bases. The germline gives CDR1 SGDLS, CDR2 YYNGEE. The V gene lost 3 bases and the J gene lost 7 bases, with 16 bases spanning the gap. The CDR3 covers 14 residues. The CDR3 is CASSASWGPDEAFF. The CDR3, as DNA: TGTGCCAGCAGCGCCTCGTGGGGCCCGGATGAAGCTTTCTTT.

The chain joins TRBV11-3 to TRBJ2-7, with 9 bases matching TRBD1. The CDR3 is made up of 13 amino acids. The germline V gene encodes CDR1 SGHNT and CDR2 YENEEA. V was clipped by 5 bases and J by 8 bases; unmatched bases: 7. CDR3 protein: CASSLGQGLQQYF. The CDR3 DNA sequence: TGTGCCAGCAGCCTGGGACAGGGATTGCAGCAGTACTTC.

This clone showed up just a few times. CDR3 region: CASSQEGQGHTEAFF. In nucleotides, the CDR3 is TGCGCCAGCAGCCAAGAGGGACAGGGGCATACTGAAGCTTTCTTT. The chain recombines TRBV4-3 with TRBJ1-1; 10 nucleotides line up with TRBD1. This CDR3 has 15 residues. The ends lost 0 bases at V and 5 bases at J; junction bases unmatched: 3. Germline CDR1 and CDR2: LGHNA and YSLEER.

The chain couples TRBV4-1 to TRBJ1-5, with 7 bases matching TRBD1. The V gene end was trimmed by 2 bases and the J gene end by 2 bases; junction bases not matched to a gene: 9. CDR1 and CDR2 from the germline V gene are MGHRA and YSYEKL. The CDR3 totals 17 residues. CDR3 nucleotides: TGCGCCAGCAGCCAACTTCCCGCCGGGACAGGCAATCAGCCCCAGCATTTT. Encoded protein: CASSQLPAGTGNQPQHF.

In this sample, this clone turned up a few times. J is TRBJ1-1 and V is TRBV28, with a tentative D call TRBD1 (6 bases). CDR1 is MDHEN and CDR2 is SYDVKM in the germline V gene. V lost 4 bases to trimming and J lost 1 base, with 13 bases between them. This CDR3 has 15 residues. The CDR3 loop is CASSSDSRGNTEAFF. The DNA of the CDR3 is TGTGCCAGCAGTTCGGACAGCCGGGGGAACACTGAAGCTTTCTTT.

The table lists this clone with a count of one. The gene calls are TRBV9 and TRBJ2-7, with TRBD1 matching over 9 bases. The CDR3 sequence is 14 residues long. Germline V gene lookup returns CDR1 SGDLS and CDR2 YYNGEE. V dropped 2 bases and J dropped 5; count of bases not matched to a gene: 5. CDR3 nucleotide sequence: TGTGCCAGCAGCGTCCGGGACAGGGTTCACGAGCAGTACTTC. It yields the protein CASSVRDRVHEQYF.

This clone was seen only a few times. V usage is TRBV7-6 and J usage is TRBJ1-1; D is possibly TRBD1 (5 bases). Germline V CDR1 and CDR2: SGHVS, FNYEAQ. This CDR3 is built from 13 residues. Trimming left V 6 bases short and J 1 base short, with 9 bases between. The CDR3 nucleotides are TGTGCCAGCAGGACAGTTGGGAACACTGAAGCTTTCTTT. Translating gives CASRTVGNTEAFF.

This chain links TRBV4-3 with TRBJ2-1, with D possibly being TRBD1 (6 bases). Germline assignment: CDR1 LGHNA and CDR2 YSLEER. This CDR3 is built from 16 residues. V gave up 3 bases and J gave up 0 bases, with 12 bases separating them. The chain's CDR3 is CASSHYRASSYNEQFF. The DNA for the CDR3 is TGCGCCAGCAGCCATTACAGGGCTAGCTCCTACAATGAGCAGTTCTTC.

The J gene is TRBJ2-5, the V gene TRBV19; 7 bases line up with TRBD2. This CDR3 has 15 residues. The V and J ends lost 0 bases and 5 bases, in that order; junction bases with no gene match: 6. CDR1 is LNHDA, CDR2 SQIVND, per germline (reference sequence). CDR3 nucleotides: TGTGCCAGTAGTATAGAGGGAGGGCTTCCGGAGACCCAGTACTTC. It is translated as CASSIEGGLPETQYF.

The chain has TRBV6-1 and TRBJ2-5; the D is unclear. Germline V gene sequence: CDR1 MNHNS, CDR2 SASEGT. This CDR3 region has 14 residues. Deletions cut 6 bases from V and 5 bases from J, with 16 bases between. The CDR3 DNA reads TGTGCCAGCAGACCCTACAGCACCGGTGAGACCCAGTACTTC. Residues: CASRPYSTGETQYF.

This chain joins TRBV7-2 and TRBJ1-5; possible D gene TRBD1, 6 bases. CDR3 length: 14 residues. The V and J ends lost 4 bases and 5 bases respectively, with 12 bases between them. Germline V gene data show CDR1 as SGHTA and CDR2 as FQGNSA. The DNA for the CDR3 is TGTGCCAGCAGCTCGACAGGAGACTATCAGCCCCAGCATTTT. This translates into CASSSTGDYQPQHF. Full variable domain (remainder filled in from reference TRBV7-2 and TRBJ1-5): GAGVSQSPSNKVTEKGKDVELRCDPISGHTALYWYRQSLGQGLEFLIYFQGNSAPDKSGLPSDRFSAERTGGSVSTLTIQRTQQEDSAVYLCASSSTGDYQPQHFGDGTRLSIL.

V and J are TRBV2 and TRBJ2-1, with D possibly being TRBD1 (6 bases). Germline-derived CDR1 and CDR2 are SNHLY and FYNNEI. V dropped 11 bases and J dropped 8 bases, with 16 bases sitting between them. This CDR3 comprises 12 residues. DNA of the CDR3: TGTGCCGGAAACAGGGATGGGGATGAGCAGTTCTTC. Translating gives CAGNRDGDEQFF. Variable domain in full (rest from reference TRBV2 and TRBJ2-1): EPEVTQTPSHQVTQMGQEVILRCVPISNHLYFYWYRQILGQKVEFLVSFYNNEISEKSEIFDDQFSVERPDGSNFTLKIRSTKLEDSAMYFCAGNRDGDEQFFGPGTRLTVL.

V usage is TRBV7-9 and J usage is TRBJ1-2; the D gene is possibly TRBD1 (5 bases). The germline CDR1 and CDR2 sequences are SEHNR and FQNEAQ (reference sequence). Trimming cost V 3 bases and J 0 bases, with 11 bases left between them. The CDR3 sequence is 15 residues long. The CDR3 loop is CASSFSPTANYGYTF. CDR3 DNA sequence: TGTGCCAGCAGCTTTTCTCCGACAGCTAACTATGGCTACACCTTC. The whole variable domain, filled in from reference TRBV7-9 and TRBJ1-2, reads DTGVSQNPRHKITKRGQNVTFRCDPISEHNRLYWYRQTLGQGPEFLTYFQNEAQLEKSRLLSDRFSAERPKGSFSTLEIQRTEQGDSAMYLCASSFSPTANYGYTFGSGTRLTVV.